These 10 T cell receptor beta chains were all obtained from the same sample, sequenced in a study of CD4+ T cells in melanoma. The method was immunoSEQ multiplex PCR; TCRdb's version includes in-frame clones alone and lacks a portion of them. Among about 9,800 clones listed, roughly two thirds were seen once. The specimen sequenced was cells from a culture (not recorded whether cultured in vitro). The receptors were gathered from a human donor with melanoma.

CDR3 sequence (DNA): TGTGCCAGCAGCTGGGGGACAGGGCCCTTCACAGATACGCAGTATTTT. This encodes CASSWGTGPFTDTQYF. The rearrangement uses TRBV5-8 and TRBJ2-3, with 9 positions matching TRBD1. V was clipped by 3 bases and J by 2 bases; unmatched bases: 7. The CDR3 is made up of 16 amino acids. The germline gives CDR1 SGHTS, CDR2 YDEGEE. Full variable domain (rest looked up from reference TRBV5-8 and TRBJ2-3): EAGVTQSPTHLIKTRGQQATLRCSPISGHTSVYWYQQALGLGLQFLLWYDEGEERNRGNFPPRFSGRQFPNYSSELNVNALELEDSALYLCASSWGTGPFTDTQYFGPGTRLTVL.

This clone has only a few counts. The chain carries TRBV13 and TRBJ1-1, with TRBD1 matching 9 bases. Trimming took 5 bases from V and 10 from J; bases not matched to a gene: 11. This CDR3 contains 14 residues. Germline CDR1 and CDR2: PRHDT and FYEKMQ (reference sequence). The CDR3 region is CASSRDRVITVAFF. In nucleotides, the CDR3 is TGTGCCAGCAGCCGGGACAGGGTGATAACAGTAGCTTTCTTT.

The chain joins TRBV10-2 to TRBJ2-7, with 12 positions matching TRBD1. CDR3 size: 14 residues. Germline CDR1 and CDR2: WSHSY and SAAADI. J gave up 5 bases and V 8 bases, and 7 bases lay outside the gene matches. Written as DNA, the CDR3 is TGCGCCAGCGGGGGACAGGGGGCCTTCGACGAGCAGTACTTC. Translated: CASGGQGAFDEQYF.

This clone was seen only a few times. CDR3 residues: CASSGQAGTGPTGELFF. In DNA, the CDR3 is TGTGCCAGCAGCGGACAGGCCGGGACAGGGCCCACCGGGGAGCTGTTTTTT. This chain joins TRBV9 and TRBJ2-2, with 9 bases aligning to TRBD1. CDR1 SGDLS and CDR2 YYNGEE come from the germline V gene. Trimming at V came to 3 bases and at J to 4 bases, leaving 10 bases not matched to a gene. This CDR3 comprises 17 residues. The variable domain in full, with the rest retrieved from reference TRBV9 and TRBJ2-2, is DSGVTQTPKHLITATGQRVTLRCSPRSGDLSVYWYQQSLDQGLQFLIQYYNGEERAKGNILERFSAQQFPDLHSELNLSSLELGDSALYFCASSGQAGTGPTGELFFGEGSRLTVL.

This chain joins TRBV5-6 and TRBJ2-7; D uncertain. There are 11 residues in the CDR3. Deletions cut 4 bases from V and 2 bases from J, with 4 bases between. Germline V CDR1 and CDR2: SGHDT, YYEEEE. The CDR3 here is CASSRTYEQYF. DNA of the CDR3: TGTGCCAGCAGCCGGACCTACGAGCAGTACTTC.

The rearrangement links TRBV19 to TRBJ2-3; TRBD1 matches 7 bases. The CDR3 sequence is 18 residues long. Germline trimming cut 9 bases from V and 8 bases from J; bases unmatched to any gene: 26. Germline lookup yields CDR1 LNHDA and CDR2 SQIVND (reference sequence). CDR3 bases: TGTGCCAGCAAAGGGCGTTTAGCAACAGGGGATGTTGCGGGTACGCAGTATTTT. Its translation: CASKGRLATGDVAGTQYF. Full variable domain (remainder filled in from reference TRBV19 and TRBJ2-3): DGGITQSPKYLFRKEGQNVTLSCEQNLNHDAMYWYRQDPGQGLRLIYYSQIVNDFQKGDIAEGYSVSREKKESFPLTVTSAQKNPTAFYLCASKGRLATGDVAGTQYFGPGTRLTVL.

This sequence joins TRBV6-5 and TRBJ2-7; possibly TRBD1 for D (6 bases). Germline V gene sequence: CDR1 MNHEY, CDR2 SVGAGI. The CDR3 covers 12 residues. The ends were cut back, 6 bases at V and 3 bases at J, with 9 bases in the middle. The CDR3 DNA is TGTGCCAGCAGCCCACAGGGCTACGAGCAGTACTTC. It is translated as CASSPQGYEQYF.

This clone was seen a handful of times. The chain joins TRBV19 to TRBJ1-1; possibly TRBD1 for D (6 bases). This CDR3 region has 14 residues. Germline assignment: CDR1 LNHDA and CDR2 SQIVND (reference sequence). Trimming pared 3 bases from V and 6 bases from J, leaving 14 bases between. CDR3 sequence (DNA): TGTGCCAGTAGTATCCAGGGGATCCTGGCTGAAGCTTTCTTT. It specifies CASSIQGILAEAFF. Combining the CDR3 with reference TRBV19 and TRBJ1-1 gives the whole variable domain DGGITQSPKYLFRKEGQNVTLSCEQNLNHDAMYWYRQDPGQGLRLIYYSQIVNDFQKGDIAEGYSVSREKKESFPLTVTSAQKNPTAFYLCASSIQGILAEAFFGQGTRLTVV.

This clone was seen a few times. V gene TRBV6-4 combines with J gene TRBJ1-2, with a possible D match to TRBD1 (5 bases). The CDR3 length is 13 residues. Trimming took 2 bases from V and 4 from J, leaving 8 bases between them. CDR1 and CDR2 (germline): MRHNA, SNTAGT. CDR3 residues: CASSDGQSYGYTF. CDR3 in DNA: TGTGCCAGCAGTGACGGACAAAGCTATGGCTACACCTTC.

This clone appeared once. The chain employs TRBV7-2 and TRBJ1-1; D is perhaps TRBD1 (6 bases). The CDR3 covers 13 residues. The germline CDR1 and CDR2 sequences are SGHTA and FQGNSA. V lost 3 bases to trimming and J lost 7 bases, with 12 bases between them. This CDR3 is CASSFSPTGEAFF. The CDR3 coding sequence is TGTGCCAGCAGCTTTAGTCCGACAGGTGAAGCTTTCTTT.